The 22 T cell receptor beta chains in this list originate from one sample, sequenced in a study of identical twins. One entry per CDR3 protein results from TCRdb running MiXCR on the 5' RACE reads. The table includes approximately 670,000 distinct CDR3 sequences, around 6.1% detected once. Sequences were obtained from naive T cells sorted from blood. Receptor source: a man aged 18 to 29 in good health.

This clonotype occurred many times. The chain joins TRBV10-3 to TRBJ2-2, with D hard to call. The ends were cut back, 10 bases at V and 7 bases at J, with 16 bases in the middle. The germline gives CDR1 ENHRY, CDR2 SYGVKD. The CDR3 loop spans 13 amino acids. CDR3 in DNA: TGTGCCACCCTCTCAGGAGCCGACGGGGAGCTGTTTTTT. This codes for CATLSGADGELFF.

The chain combines TRBV6-1 with TRBJ2-7; 8 bases line up with TRBD2. CDR1 MNHNS and CDR2 SASEGT come from the germline V gene. The CDR3 totals 15 residues. The J segment lost 6 bases and the V segment lost 4 bases, leaving 11 bases of the junction unmatched. The CDR3 reads CASSGAAGDPGEQYV. As DNA, the CDR3 is TGTGCCAGCAGTGGGGCAGCGGGAGACCCGGGCGAGCAGTACGTC.

This clonotype has just a few counts. This sequence joins TRBV4-1 and TRBJ2-1; D might be TRBD2 (6 bases). V was cut by 0 bases and J by 4 bases, with 13 bases left in between. Germline CDR1 and CDR2: MGHRA and YSYEKL. The CDR3 has 16 residues. CDR3 bases: TGCGCCAGCAGCCAAGATCGGGGGATCCCTTACAATGAGCAGTTCTTC. This sequence encodes CASSQDRGIPYNEQFF.

This clonotype has just one count. This sequence joins TRBV7-6 and TRBJ2-2; the D gene is possibly TRBD2 (6 bases). CDR1 is SGHVS and CDR2 is FNYEAQ in the germline V gene. The CDR3 covers 16 residues. V was clipped by 3 bases and J by 5 bases, with 16 bases between them. CDR3: CASSFFGSGGTGELFF. The CDR3 DNA is TGTGCCAGCAGCTTTTTCGGGAGTGGGGGAACCGGGGAGCTGTTTTTT.

The chain employs TRBV5-1 and TRBJ2-7; 10 bases match TRBD1. V lost 4 bases to trimming and J lost 4 bases; unmatched junction nucleotides: 14. The germline V gene encodes CDR1 SGHRS and CDR2 YFSETQ. The CDR3 is 17 amino acids. CDR3 sequence: CASSPGDRGELLYEQYF. CDR3 coding DNA: TGCGCCAGCAGCCCAGGGGACAGGGGAGAGCTTTTATACGAGCAGTACTTC.

This clonotype was seen repeatedly, ten times or more. This chain links TRBV12-3 or TRBV12-4 with TRBJ1-4, with D maybe TRBD1 (5 bases). V was pared by 6 bases and J by 3 bases, with 11 bases between. The CDR3 is 14 residues long. The CDR3 region is CASRVQGPNEKLFF. For the CDR3, the DNA is TGTGCCAGCAGGGTTCAGGGACCTAATGAAAAACTGTTTTTT.

This clonotype was seen only a few times. V gene TRBV2 combines with J gene TRBJ2-1; D might be TRBD1 or TRBD2, each matching 5 bases. Germline V gene sequence: CDR1 SNHLY, CDR2 FYNNEI. The CDR3 is made up of 14 amino acids. The V and J ends lost 7 bases and 0 bases respectively, with 10 bases between them. CDR3 nucleotide sequence: TGTGCCAGCATGGGACCCATCTCCTACAATGAGCAGTTCTTC. Protein: CASMGPISYNEQFF.

This clonotype has at least ten counts. The rearrangement uses TRBV7-2 and TRBJ2-1; possibly TRBD1 for D (5 bases). V dropped 5 bases and J dropped 13 bases, with 12 bases sitting between them. Germline V gene sequence: CDR1 SGHTA, CDR2 FQGNSA. This CDR3 contains 11 residues. The DNA for the CDR3 is TGTGCCAGCAGCCCGCGACAGATACAGTTCTTC. It codes for CASSPRQIQFF.

This clonotype occurred once. The chain employs TRBV6-1 and TRBJ2-7, with TRBD2 as a possible D gene (6 bases). The CDR3 covers 16 residues. The V and J ends lost 6 bases and 0 bases respectively, with 18 bases between them. Germline assignment: CDR1 MNHNS and CDR2 SASEGT. The CDR3, as DNA: TGTGCCAGCAGCCCTTTGGAGGGGCCGAGCTCCTACGAGCAGTACTTC. This encodes CASSPLEGPSSYEQYF.

This clonotype was observed many times. The J gene is TRBJ2-7, the V gene TRBV12-3 or TRBV12-4; no reliable D call. V shed 3 bases and J shed 5 bases, with 14 bases lying between them. This CDR3 has 14 amino acids. CDR3 coding DNA: TGTGCCAGCAGTTTCACGGAGCGTCGTGACGAGCAGTACTTC. Translation: CASSFTERRDEQYF.

In its sample, this clonotype was seen many times. The chain uses TRBV4-3 and TRBJ1-1; D may be TRBD1 (6 bases). Trimming took 1 base from V and 1 from J, leaving 10 bases between them. The CDR3 is 15 residues long. From germline, CDR1 is LGHNA and CDR2 YSLEER. This CDR3 reads CASSQGRGGNTEAFF. Here the CDR3 DNA reads TGCGCCAGCAGCCAAGGCAGGGGAGGGAACACTGAAGCTTTCTTT.

This clonotype was observed at least ten times. The genes are TRBV20-1 and TRBJ2-1, with 9 bases that match TRBD2. Germline CDR1 and CDR2: DFQATT and SNEGSKA (reference sequence). Trimming removed 1 base from V and 5 bases from J; junction bases left unmatched: 3. The CDR3 runs to 14 residues. CDR3: CSARASGEDNEQFF. The CDR3 DNA sequence: TGCAGTGCTAGAGCTAGCGGGGAAGACAATGAGCAGTTCTTC.

This clonotype was observed many times. The chain employs TRBV5-1 and TRBJ2-2, with 11 nucleotides matching TRBD1. Germline CDR1 SGHRS, CDR2 YFSETQ. This CDR3 contains 15 residues. The V segment lost 3 bases and the J segment 4 bases; nucleotides outside the gene matches: 2. CDR3 sequence: CASSWTGGSTGELFF. As DNA, the CDR3 is TGCGCCAGCAGCTGGACAGGGGGCAGCACCGGGGAGCTGTTTTTT.

At least ten counts were recorded for this clonotype. V gene TRBV27 combines with J gene TRBJ1-6, with a weak D call TRBD1 (5 bases). This CDR3 region has 14 residues. The germline V gene encodes CDR1 MNHEY and CDR2 SMNVEV (reference sequence). V lost 6 bases to trimming and J lost 14 bases, with 20 bases between them. For the CDR3, the DNA is TGTGCCAGCAGCTTCCCAGAAAGAGGGGCGACCCTCCACTTT. This sequence encodes CASSFPERGATLHF.

This clonotype has at least ten counts. The chain links TRBV29-1 to TRBJ2-5; weak D call: TRBD2 (6 bases). V lost 4 bases, J lost 2 bases, and 14 bases lay in between. Germline V gene sequence: CDR1 SQVTM, CDR2 ANQGSEA. The CDR3 length is 14 residues. The CDR3 reads CSVAMAGRQETQYF. CDR3 DNA sequence: TGCAGCGTTGCGATGGCGGGACGGCAAGAGACCCAGTACTTC.

This clonotype was observed a few times. The rearrangement joins TRBV4-1 to TRBJ2-1; a weak D match, TRBD2 (6 bases). From germline, CDR1 is MGHRA and CDR2 YSYEKL. The CDR3 has 12 residues. V was trimmed by 4 bases and J by 10 bases, leaving 11 bases between them. The DNA of the CDR3 is TGCGCCAGCAGCCGGGACTGGGAGGAGCAGTTCTTC. It specifies CASSRDWEEQFF.

This clonotype was detected only a few times. J is TRBJ2-1 and V is TRBV4-3; a weak D match, TRBD1 (5 bases). Germline CDR1 LGHNA, CDR2 YSLEER. The V gene lost 0 bases and the J gene lost 12 bases, with 15 bases spanning the gap. This CDR3 spans 14 amino acids. CDR3 DNA: TGCGCCAGCAGCCAAGACCGGCAGGGCATGGCGCAGTTCTTC. It encodes CASSQDRQGMAQFF.

This rearrangement joins TRBV12-3 or TRBV12-4 to TRBJ2-1; 9 nucleotides agree with TRBD2. J was trimmed by 7 bases and V by 2 bases; bases with no gene match: 15. The CDR3 is made up of 18 amino acids. The DNA of the CDR3 is TGTGCCAGCAGTTTAAAAAGTCCGTTGGGACTAGCTGGTAATGAGCAGTTCTTC. Residues: CASSLKSPLGLAGNEQFF.

V and J are TRBV15 and TRBJ2-3; TRBD2 aligns across 7 bases. This CDR3 has 17 residues. J lost 2 bases, V lost 0 bases, and 8 bases had no gene match. Germline V gene sequence: CDR1 LNHNV, CDR2 YYDKDF (reference sequence). CDR3 protein: CATSREVGGPITDTQYF. The CDR3 coding sequence is TGTGCCACCAGCAGAGAAGTGGGAGGGCCGATCACAGATACGCAGTATTTT. The variable domain in full, with the rest retrieved from reference TRBV15 and TRBJ2-3, is DAMVIQNPRYQVTQFGKPVTLSCSQTLNHNVMYWYQQKSSQAPKLLFHYYDKDFNNEADTPDNFQSRRPNTSFCFLDIRSPGLGDTAMYLCATSREVGGPITDTQYFGPGTRLTVL.

This clonotype was detected many times. J is TRBJ2-1 and V is TRBV29-1; a possible D gene is TRBD2 (6 bases). The CDR3 spans 14 residues. Looked up from germline, CDR1 is SQVTM and CDR2 is ANQGSEA. V was trimmed by 5 bases and J by 7 bases, leaving 18 bases between them. The CDR3 region is CSVPRLEVPNEQFF. Here the CDR3 DNA reads TGCAGCGTTCCCAGACTAGAAGTCCCTAATGAGCAGTTCTTC.

This clonotype was seen many times. The chain is built from TRBV10-3 and TRBJ2-7; D is uncertain. V was pared by 8 bases and J by 0 bases, with 11 bases between. The CDR3 has 13 amino acids. From germline, CDR1 is ENHRY and CDR2 SYGVKD. CDR3 nucleotides: TGTGCCATCTCACGACAAAGCTCCTACGAGCAGTACTTC. Protein: CAISRQSSYEQYF.

This clonotype occurred many times. The chain joins TRBV20-1 to TRBJ2-7, with 10 bases lining up with TRBD2. Germline V gene data show CDR1 as DFQATT and CDR2 as SNEGSKA (reference sequence). Germline trimming cut 2 bases from V and 6 bases from J; bases unmatched to any gene: 10. This CDR3 spans 15 amino acids. The CDR3 sequence is CSARPAGGGSPEQYF. CDR3 nucleotide sequence: TGCAGTGCTAGACCAGCGGGAGGGGGGTCTCCCGAGCAGTACTTC.